The 30 T cell receptor beta chains given below trace back to one sample, sequenced in a study of T cells in localized non-small cell lung cancer. Produced via immunoSEQ multiplex PCR; TCRdb's table is partial and in-frame only. The sample records some 4,000 clones, 20% to 25% being singletons. The material sequenced was lung tumor tissue, taken before any cancer treatment. These receptors came from a woman aged 35 to 70 with stage I lung adenocarcinoma.

This clone is termed medium-sized. This chain uses TRBV9 with TRBJ2-7; D is possibly TRBD1 (6 bases). Deletions cut 6 bases from V and 0 bases from J, with 16 bases between. Germline CDR1 and CDR2: SGDLS and YYNGEE. The CDR3 has 15 amino acids. The CDR3 DNA is TGTGCCAGCAAAGTCTTGGACAGCACCTCCTACGAGCAGTACTTC. Translating gives CASKVLDSTSYEQYF.

This clone is judged medium-sized (0.01 to 0.1%). The chain combines TRBV28 with TRBJ1-5; no firm D call. The CDR3 has 12 amino acids. From germline, CDR1 is MDHEN and CDR2 SYDVKM. The V end was cut by 5 bases, the J end by 9 bases, with 11 bases between. The CDR3 sequence is CASSPPRGPQHF. CDR3 bases: TGTGCCAGCAGTCCACCCCGGGGGCCCCAGCATTTT.

This clone was picked up a small number of times. This chain joins TRBV11-3 and TRBJ1-4; 7 bases are a match to TRBD1. Germline V gives CDR1 SGHNT, CDR2 YENEEA. The CDR3 consists of 16 residues. V gave up 5 bases and J gave up 8 bases; unmatched junction bases: 14. CDR3 region: CASSRLEGGAEEKLFF. The CDR3 nucleotides read TGTGCCAGCAGCAGACTAGAAGGGGGCGCAGAGGAAAAACTGTTTTTT.

This clone was detected a few times. CDR3 DNA sequence: TGTGCCAGCTCACCACTAAGTCCGGGGTCCGACACCGGGGAGCTGTTTTTT. It codes for CASSPLSPGSDTGELFF. The genes are TRBV18 and TRBJ2-2; D perhaps matches TRBD2 (5 bases). The germline V gene encodes CDR1 KGHSH and CDR2 LQKENI. This CDR3 spans 17 amino acids. V gave up 1 base and J gave up 3 bases, with 15 bases separating them.

This chain uses TRBV11-3 with TRBJ2-5, with 10 bases lining up with TRBD2. Germline CDR1 SGHNT, CDR2 YENEEA. This CDR3 comprises 15 residues. V gave up 5 bases and J gave up 5 bases; unmatched junction bases: 8. For the CDR3, the DNA is TGTGCCAGCAGCCCGCGACTAGCGGGTTGGGAGACCCAGTACTTC. Residues: CASSPRLAGWETQYF.

This clone was seen a handful of times. The chain couples TRBV5-1 to TRBJ1-3; possibly TRBD1 for D (6 bases). The CDR3 sequence is 15 residues long. From germline, CDR1 is SGHRS and CDR2 YFSETQ. Trimming removed 0 bases at V and 3 bases at J, with 10 bases between. CDR3 DNA: TGCGCCAGCAGCTTGGAAGGCAGGGGTGGAAACACCATATATTTT. It specifies CASSLEGRGGNTIYF.

This chain uses TRBV2 with TRBJ1-5; no reliable D call. The CDR3 is 15 amino acids. Trimming left V 8 bases short and J 1 base short, with 15 bases between. Germline V gives CDR1 SNHLY, CDR2 FYNNEI. CDR3 DNA: TGTGCCAGCGCGCAGGAAAGGTTAAGCAATCAGCCCCAGCATTTT. It codes for CASAQERLSNQPQHF.

Only a few counts were recorded for this clone. This chain connects TRBV1 to TRBJ1-4. TRBV1 is reported as a pseudogene. The CDR3 has 16 residues. CDR3 coding DNA: TGCGCCAGCAGCCAAGATCGGACGGCAACTAATGAAAAACTGTTTTTT. Its protein product is CASSQDRTATNEKLFF.

This clone came up a few times. This chain connects TRBV11-3 to TRBJ2-2; TRBD2 might be the D (6 bases). The CDR3 length is 15 residues. Trimming removed 5 bases from V and 8 bases from J, with 18 bases in between. The germline V gene has CDR1 SGHNT and CDR2 YENEEA. CDR3 nucleotide sequence: TGTGCCAGCAGCCCCTCTTTCGGGGGACCTGGGGAGCTGTTTTTT. As protein: CASSPSFGGPGELFF.

The rearrangement joins TRBV28 to TRBJ2-3, with 10 bases that match TRBD2. V dropped 3 bases and J dropped 1; count of bases not matched to a gene: 7. The CDR3 spans 17 residues. The germline gives CDR1 MDHEN, CDR2 SYDVKM. Here the CDR3 DNA reads TGTGCCAGCAGTTTCACCCCCGGGACTAGCGGCACAGATACGCAGTATTTT. Amino acids: CASSFTPGTSGTDTQYF.

This clone was seen more than once but under ten times. The chain recombines TRBV11-1 with TRBJ2-1, with TRBD2 identical over 11 bases. Per germline, CDR1 SGHAT and CDR2 FQDESV (reference sequence). CDR3 size: 17 residues. With 5 bases clipped from V and 4 bases from J, the junction kept 10 bases outside the gene matches. CDR3 sequence reads: CASSPRLAGTRYNEQFF. CDR3 nucleotide sequence: TGTGCCAGCAGCCCCCGACTAGCGGGGACCCGTTACAATGAGCAGTTCTTC.

V usage is TRBV25-1 and J usage is TRBJ2-2, with 7 bases aligning to TRBD1. CDR1 and CDR2 (germline): MGHDK, SYGVNS. Trimming took 5 bases from V and 4 from J; bases not matched to a gene: 7. The CDR3 has 15 residues. The CDR3 DNA follows: TGTGCCAGCAGTAGGGGACAGAGATTCACCGGGGAGCTGTTTTTT. Protein product: CASSRGQRFTGELFF.

The chain carries TRBV18 and TRBJ1-6, with a tentative D call TRBD1 (5 bases). Trimming cost V 2 bases and J 9 bases, with 11 bases left between them. CDR1 and CDR2 from the germline V gene are KGHSH and LQKENI. The CDR3 is made up of 14 amino acids. The CDR3 coding sequence is TGTGCCAGCTCACCAAGCGACAGAGCTTCACCCCTCCACTTT. Its translation is CASSPSDRASPLHF.

This clone has a handful of counts. CDR3 in amino acids: CATSGGRRENTEAFF. The CDR3, as DNA: TGTGCCACCAGCGGAGGAAGAAGGGAGAACACTGAAGCTTTCTTT. The J gene is TRBJ1-1, the V gene TRBV15; D gene uncertain. This CDR3 contains 15 residues. Trimming pared 5 bases from V and 1 base from J, leaving 14 bases between. CDR1 LNHNV and CDR2 YYDKDF come from the germline V gene (reference sequence).

This clone has more than one count but fewer than ten. The chain combines TRBV18 with TRBJ1-1; D not certain. Germline V lookup: CDR1 KGHSH, CDR2 LQKENI. This CDR3 contains 13 residues. V lost 6 bases and J lost 1, with 9 bases in between. CDR3 in amino acids: CASSKRQNTEAFF. CDR3 DNA: TGTGCCAGCTCGAAACGGCAGAACACTGAAGCTTTCTTT.

V gene TRBV6-8 combines with J gene TRBJ2-1; D is tentatively TRBD1 or TRBD2 (5 bases each). The germline V and J ends were trimmed by 5 bases and 7 bases, with 24 bases remaining between them. The length of the CDR3 is 17 residues. Germline CDR1 MNHGY, CDR2 SAAAGT. CDR3 sequence (DNA): TGTGCCAGCAGTGCCCGGGATCGGGACCTACGGGGTAATGAGCAGTTCTTC. It yields the protein CASSARDRDLRGNEQFF.

In this sample, this clone turned up once. The chain couples TRBV19 to TRBJ2-7; no definite D call. The germline CDR1 and CDR2 sequences are LNHDA and SQIVND (reference sequence). CDR3 length: 14 amino acids. V shed 5 bases and J shed 1 base, with 12 bases lying between them. CDR3 coding DNA: TGTGCCAGTAGTTCCTCTGGAATTTCCTACGAGCAGTACTTC. Amino acids: CASSSSGISYEQYF. Full variable domain (rest looked up from reference TRBV19 and TRBJ2-7): DGGITQSPKYLFRKEGQNVTLSCEQNLNHDAMYWYRQDPGQGLRLIYYSQIVNDFQKGDIAEGYSVSREKKESFPLTVTSAQKNPTAFYLCASSSSGISYEQYFGPGTRLTVT.

The chain couples TRBV14 to TRBJ2-3; TRBD2 aligns across 9 bases. With 5 bases clipped from V and 5 bases from J, the junction kept 11 bases outside the gene matches. Germline loops: CDR1 SGHDN, CDR2 FVKESK. The CDR3 totals 16 residues. In DNA form, the CDR3 reads TGTGCCAGCAGCGAGCCACGACTAGCGGAGATAGATACGCAGTATTTT. As protein: CASSEPRLAEIDTQYF.

The chain uses TRBV6-7 and TRBJ1-1; D unclear. TRBV6-7 is designated an ORF whose function remains uncertain. This CDR3 is built from 11 residues. With 5 bases removed from V and 5 bases from J, the gap between germline ends came to 6 bases. CDR3 protein: CASSDGTEAFF. CDR3 bases: TGTGCCAGCAGTGATGGGACTGAAGCTTTCTTT.

This clone showed up just a few times. The V call is TRBV6-8, the J call TRBJ1-5, with TRBD1 as a possible D gene (5 bases). This CDR3 has 19 residues. The V end lost 0 bases, the J end lost 3 bases, and 21 bases lay between the germline ends. Germline V lookup: CDR1 MNHGY, CDR2 SAAAGT. The CDR3 nucleotides are TGTGCCAGCAGTTACTCGCTATCCCGGGCAGGGAGAAACAATCAGCCCCAGCATTTT. Translating gives CASSYSLSRAGRNNQPQHF.

The sample holds many counts of this clone. The J gene is TRBJ2-7, the V gene TRBV1; the table calls TRBD2, which could not be checked here. TRBV1 is assigned pseudogene status. The CDR3 sequence is 16 residues long. CDR3 residues: CASSQGTNLGDYEQYF. As DNA, the CDR3 is TGCGCCAGCAGCCAAGGCACAAACCTAGGTGATTACGAGCAGTACTTC.

The table lists this clone with a count of one. V is TRBV19 and J is TRBJ2-5; TRBD1 agrees at 11 bases. V dropped 0 bases and J dropped 7; count of bases not matched to a gene: 10. The germline CDR1 and CDR2 sequences are LNHDA and SQIVND (reference sequence). The CDR3 is 17 amino acids. CDR3 bases: TGTGCCAGTAGTATAGAGGACAGGGGGCGTCCGTACGGGACCCAGTACTTC. Amino acids: CASSIEDRGRPYGTQYF.

This clone was observed a few times. The rearrangement joins TRBV11-3 to TRBJ2-1; TRBD2 matches 8 bases. CDR1 SGHNT and CDR2 YENEEA come from the germline V gene. Trimming took 1 base from V and 9 from J; bases not matched to a gene: 11. The CDR3 sequence is 16 residues long. Here the CDR3 reads CASSLGRSGGIGEQFF. DNA of the CDR3: TGTGCCAGCAGCTTAGGTCGCAGCGGGGGAATAGGTGAGCAGTTCTTC.

This rearrangement joins TRBV6-8 to TRBJ2-1; D gene unclear. Germline lookup yields CDR1 MNHGY and CDR2 SAAAGT. This CDR3 spans 12 amino acids. Trimming stripped 4 bases from V and 10 bases from J, with 11 bases between. The CDR3: CASSFPLGEQFF. Here the CDR3 DNA reads TGTGCCAGCAGTTTCCCCCTCGGAGAGCAGTTCTTC.

This clone is labeled as medium-sized. The chain employs TRBV11-3 and TRBJ1-2; TRBD1 agrees at 7 bases. Germline V gene data show CDR1 as SGHNT and CDR2 as YENEEA. V lost 3 bases, J lost 7 bases, and 11 bases stayed unmatched. The CDR3 has 15 residues. The CDR3 here is CASSFLDRESGGYTF. In DNA form, the CDR3 reads TGTGCCAGCAGCTTTCTTGACAGGGAGTCTGGTGGCTACACCTTC. Supplemented by reference TRBV11-3 and TRBJ1-2, the full variable domain reads EAGVVQSPRYKIIEKKQPVAFWCNPISGHNTLYWYLQNLGQGPELLIRYENEEAVDDSQLPKDRFSAERLKGVDSTLKIQPAELGDSAVYLCASSFLDRESGGYTFGSGTRLTVV.

CDR3 loop: CASTPGTFWTGELFF. Written as DNA, the CDR3 is TGTGCCAGCACCCCCGGGACATTTTGGACCGGGGAGCTGTTTTTT. The chain has TRBV11-3 and TRBJ2-2; tentatively, D is TRBD1 (6 bases). V shed 7 bases and J shed 5 bases, with 17 bases lying between them. The CDR3 spans 15 residues. Germline loops: CDR1 SGHNT, CDR2 YENEEA.

This clone was observed a handful of times. V gene TRBV6-8 combines with J gene TRBJ1-2, with a weak D call TRBD1 (6 bases). The V and J ends lost 5 bases and 6 bases respectively, with 19 bases between them. This CDR3 region has 15 residues. From germline, CDR1 is MNHGY and CDR2 SAAAGT. CDR3 residues: CASSDPGQGMNGYTF. The CDR3 region has the DNA TGTGCCAGCAGTGACCCGGGTCAGGGGATGAATGGCTACACCTTC.

This clone was detected a few times. The genes are TRBV19 and TRBJ1-4, with TRBD1 matching over 9 bases. The CDR3 consists of 14 residues. The V segment lost 6 bases and the J segment 10 bases; nucleotides outside the gene matches: 9. Looked up from germline, CDR1 is LNHDA and CDR2 is SQIVND (reference sequence). CDR3 nucleotides: TGTGCCAGTAGGGAAACAGGGGGCGCGATAAAACTGTTTTTT. Translation gives CASRETGGAIKLFF.

This clone showed up just a few times. The J gene is TRBJ2-5, the V gene TRBV6-8; 8 nucleotides match TRBD2. V was pared by 6 bases and J by 4 bases, with 4 bases of the junction left unmatched. CDR1 and CDR2 from the germline V gene are MNHGY and SAAAGT. This CDR3 has 13 amino acids. CDR3 bases: TGTGCCAGCAGCTATGGACTAGCAGAGACCCAGTACTTC. This sequence encodes CASSYGLAETQYF.

Concerning this clone: Additional DNA sequences in this sample encode the identical CDR3. The chain joins TRBV28 to TRBJ2-3; no firm D call. This CDR3 has 14 amino acids. Germline V gives CDR1 MDHEN, CDR2 SYDVKM. V was clipped by 3 bases and J by 3 bases, with 10 bases between them. The CDR3: CASSFLSGTDTQYF. The CDR3 coding sequence is TGTGCCAGCAGTTTCTTATCCGGGACAGATACGCAGTATTTT.